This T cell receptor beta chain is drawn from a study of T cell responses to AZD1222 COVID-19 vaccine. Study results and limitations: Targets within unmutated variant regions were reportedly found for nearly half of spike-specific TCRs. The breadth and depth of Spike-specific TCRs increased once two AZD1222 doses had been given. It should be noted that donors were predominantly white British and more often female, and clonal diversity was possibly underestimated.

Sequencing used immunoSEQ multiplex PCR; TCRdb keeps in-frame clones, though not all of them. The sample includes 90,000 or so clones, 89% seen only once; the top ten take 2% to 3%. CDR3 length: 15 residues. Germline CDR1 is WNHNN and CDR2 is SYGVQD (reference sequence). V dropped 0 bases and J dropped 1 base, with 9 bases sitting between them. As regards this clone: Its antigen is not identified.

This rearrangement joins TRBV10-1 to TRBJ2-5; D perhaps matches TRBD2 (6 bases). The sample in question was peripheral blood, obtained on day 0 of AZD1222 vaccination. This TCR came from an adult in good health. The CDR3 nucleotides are TGCGCCAGCAGTGAGTCGGGAGGCCGCCAAGAGACCCAGTACTTC. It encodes CASSESGGRQETQYF.